This T cell receptor (beta chain) is drawn from a study of CD8 T cells in Susac syndrome (dated by TCRdb to about 2019). At the level of the whole study: Of the Susac syndrome patients who were sequenced, 5 or 6 had clinically active disease and roughly 8 were in clinical remission. Whether CD8+ T cell activation and differentiation in Susac syndrome was antigen driven was tested using repertoire sequencing. At the time of blood withdrawal, Susac syndrome patients were either therapy-naive, taking corticosteroids (with some also receiving IVIg), or on IVIg alone.

This clonotype showed up just once. Its binding antigen is unknown. The sample holds no much larger clone one base away, and base qualities are not on file. A lone read offers only weak evidence. RNA was extracted with the RNeasy kit and 0.5 to 1 ug was reverse transcribed using random hexamers. The immunoSEQ multiplex PCR assay, covering 54 Vbeta and 13 Jbeta segments, was used to amplify TCR beta CDR3 regions. Bias from PCR amplification was corrected by using a synthetic template baseline for primer optimization and for computational correction. The original methods were these. Reads were annotated to V, D and J genes according to IMGT and were analyzed with immunoSEQ Analyzer, with only productive sequences retained. To calculate clonality, Shannon entropy was normalized by log2 of the number of productive unique sequences and then subtracted from one. For each patient and control, public and private clones were evaluated within the 100 most prevalent clones. Susac-specific clones were defined as absent from healthy and MS cohorts, approximately 1,000 published viral clones and other ImmuneACCESS disease sequences. The raw public data were reprocessed by TCRdb itself: fastp quality trimming at Q25, MiXCR clonotype calling, in-frame beta chains only. Here each entry gathers all rows of one CDR3 protein and keeps the most common genes and DNA. These V and J calls rely on TCRdb rather than the paper's analysis. Within this sample are about 210,000 distinct CDR3 sequences, with around 93% of them counted one time only. The ten most abundant clones make up roughly 0.14% of the sample.

Paper-wide results and their limitations: The TCR sequencing and HLA analysis was acknowledged to have included a relatively small number of individuals. No clonal expansion was detected in the CD4+ T cell repertoire of Susac syndrome patients.

Per the germline V gene, SGDLS is the CDR1 and YYNGEE is the CDR2. From the cysteine through the phenylalanine, the CDR3 covers 16 amino acids. Just CDR3 DNA is preserved here, 48 bases in frame from base 1. For this chain, trimming is 1 base at the V end and 3 bases at the J end, and the number of junction bases without a gene match is 8. High-throughput TCR beta sequencing profiled peripheral blood CD8+ and CD4+ T cells from healthy donors, Susac syndrome patients and multiple sclerosis patients. Recently defined diagnostic criteria for definite or probable disease were met by the Susac syndrome patients. Bulk CD8+ and CD4+ T cells were purified by magnetic negative isolation, whereas CD8+ TEMRA cells were enriched by FACS. Blood was collected in EDTA tubes and processed within 24 hours, with PBMCs isolated through density gradient centrifugation. PBMCs intended for TCR sequencing were frozen in liquid nitrogen and were later thawed in a 37 degrees C water bath. Purity of sorted or isolated CD4+, CD8+ and CD8+ TEMRA cells was at least 90%.

The V and J segments used are TRBV9 and TRBJ1-1, and TRBD1 aligns with 8 junction nucleotides. Source material: CD4+ T cells from PBMCs. The TCR was taken from a human donor with Susac syndrome. The nucleotide sequence is TGTGCCAGCAGCGTATTGGCAGGGGGCGCAGACACTGAAGCTTTCTTT. Its product reads: CASSVLAGGADTEAFF.